The 5 T cell receptor beta chains below were found in one sample sequenced in a study of blood T cell repertoires in COVID-19. Only in-frame clones appear in the TCRdb table, and some are missing; sequencing was by immunoSEQ multiplex PCR. The sample records around 140,000 clones, about four fifths being singletons. The specimen was peripheral blood. These receptors all come from a woman aged 60-75 years with active or convalescent COVID-19.

The V and J genes are TRBV3-1 (or the pseudogene TRBV3-2) and TRBJ2-1, with 9 bases matching TRBD1. The CDR3 is made up of 13 amino acids. Trimming removed 4 bases from V and 13 bases from J; junction bases left unmatched: 8. CDR1 and CDR2 from the germline V gene are LGHDT and YNNKEL (reference sequence). The CDR3 bases are TGTGCCAGCAGCCGAACAGGGGGCGCGGATCAGTTCTTC. This gives the protein CASSRTGGADQFF.

As regards this clone: The sample holds other DNA sequences that translate to the same CDR3. V gene TRBV4-2 combines with J gene TRBJ2-1; 14 bases are a match to TRBD2. The CDR3 totals 23 residues. Germline CDR1 and CDR2: LGHNA and YNFKEQ. V was clipped by 4 bases and J by 0 bases; unmatched bases: 20. The CDR3 DNA follows: TGTGCCAGCAGCCCTCCGGGACTAGCGGGAGTCCTTCCAGGCCAGAGCTCCTACAATGAGCAGTTCTTC. Encoded protein: CASSPPGLAGVLPGQSSYNEQFF.

The chain recombines TRBV4-1 with TRBJ1-6; D may be TRBD1 (5 bases). CDR3 length equals 16 residues. V was clipped by 0 bases and J by 6 bases, with 12 bases between them. CDR1 and CDR2 from the germline V gene are MGHRA and YSYEKL. CDR3 DNA sequence: TGCGCCAGCAGCCAAGACGGGGGATGGGTTAATTCACCCCTCCACTTT. It specifies CASSQDGGWVNSPLHF.

The chain employs TRBV5-6 and TRBJ2-2; 9 nucleotides match TRBD1. The length of the CDR3 is 15 residues. Trimming took 3 bases from V and 5 from J; bases not matched to a gene: 5. Germline CDR1 reads SGHDT; CDR2 reads YYEEEE. CDR3 sequence reads: CASSWGTGYTGELFF. CDR3 nucleotide sequence: TGTGCCAGCAGCTGGGGGACAGGGTATACCGGGGAGCTGTTTTTT. Filled out from reference TRBV5-6 and TRBJ2-2, the complete variable domain reads DAGVTQSPTHLIKTRGQQVTLRCSPKSGHDTVSWYQQALGQGPQFIFQYYEEEERQRGNFPDRFSGHQFPNYSSELNVNALLLGDSALYLCASSWGTGYTGELFFGEGSRLTVL.

This clone has only a few counts. This CDR3 is CASSEFIGHQPQHF. The CDR3 bases are TGTGCCAGCAGTGAATTTATTGGGCATCAGCCCCAGCATTTT. The genes are TRBV6-1 and TRBJ1-5; D gene unclear. The germline gives CDR1 MNHNS, CDR2 SASEGT. This CDR3 is built from 14 residues. The V and J ends lost 2 bases and 5 bases respectively, with 10 bases between them.